A selection of T cell receptor beta chains follows, all from one sample in a study of blood T cell repertoires in COVID-19. The assay was immunoSEQ multiplex PCR, and TCRdb's table has in-frame clones only and misses some. The sample has approximately 160,000 clones, approximately 80% seen once. The sequenced sample consisted of peripheral blood. These TCRs come from a woman aged 55-70 years with acute or convalescent COVID-19. Each CDR3 is given without its conserved first and last residue. Fields, in order: J gene, V gene, CDR3 protein.

j_gene: TRBJ1-1; v_gene: TRBV6-5; CDR3aa: ASRGTARRAEAF
j_gene: TRBJ1-5; v_gene: TRBV6-5; CDR3aa: ASGTGRNQPQH
j_gene: TRBJ2-1; v_gene: TRBV19; CDR3aa: ASKASGGKNEQF
j_gene: TRBJ1-5; v_gene: TRBV4-3; CDR3aa: ASSQEGLSNQPQH
j_gene: TRBJ1-1; v_gene: TRBV28; CDR3aa: ASSPPGDPLRTEAF
j_gene: TRBJ1-4; v_gene: TRBV4-3; CDR3aa: ASSQEGQGNEKLF
j_gene: TRBJ2-1; v_gene: TRBV7-2; CDR3aa: ASSSLRGARGNEQF
j_gene: TRBJ2-7; v_gene: TRBV6-2/TRBV6-3; CDR3aa: ASTPTFRLAGGPYEQY
j_gene: TRBJ1-1; v_gene: TRBV19; CDR3aa: ASSIAGGQRNTEAF
j_gene: TRBJ1-1; v_gene: TRBV2; CDR3aa: ASSAEQGKNTEAF
j_gene: TRBJ1-1; v_gene: TRBV7-9; CDR3aa: ASSLVTPNTEAF
j_gene: TRBJ2-1; v_gene: TRBV3-1/TRBV3-2; CDR3aa: ASSQTLRGGANEQF
j_gene: TRBJ2-5; v_gene: TRBV18; CDR3aa: ASSPVEQKETQY
j_gene: TRBJ2-1; v_gene: TRBV3-1/TRBV3-2; CDR3aa: ASRPAGSYNEQF
j_gene: TRBJ1-2; v_gene: TRBV29-1; CDR3aa: SVEETGPGGGYT
j_gene: TRBJ1-4; v_gene: TRBV4-1; CDR3aa: ASSQGQGAANEKLF
j_gene: TRBJ2-6; v_gene: TRBV2; CDR3aa: ASIKGQVGFSGANVLT
j_gene: TRBJ2-5; v_gene: TRBV11-3; CDR3aa: ASSLRIGVEETQY
j_gene: TRBJ1-6; v_gene: TRBV18; CDR3aa: ASSPVGLQGTGSYNSPLH
j_gene: TRBJ2-1; v_gene: TRBV6-4; CDR3aa: ASSENRFNEQF
j_gene: TRBJ1-4; v_gene: TRBV2; CDR3aa: ASSNQVEGEKLF
j_gene: TRBJ2-1; v_gene: TRBV4-1; CDR3aa: ASSQDWGGSYNEQF
j_gene: TRBJ2-7; v_gene: TRBV28; CDR3aa: ASSSNRALPSYSYEQY
j_gene: TRBJ1-5; v_gene: TRBV19; CDR3aa: ASSKGNQPQH
j_gene: TRBJ1-1; v_gene: TRBV5-4; CDR3aa: ASSLQGRETEAF
j_gene: TRBJ2-3; v_gene: TRBV4-1; CDR3aa: ASSQAQVLTDTQY
j_gene: TRBJ2-5; v_gene: TRBV11-2; CDR3aa: ASSEPRLTLETQY
j_gene: TRBJ1-6; v_gene: TRBV5-4; CDR3aa: ASSSRTGGVGNSPLH
j_gene: TRBJ2-7; v_gene: TRBV18; CDR3aa: ASSPQDRAFSYEQY
j_gene: TRBJ2-5; v_gene: TRBV6-2/TRBV6-3; CDR3aa: ASSYGQGVRLETQY
j_gene: TRBJ1-1; v_gene: TRBV7-2; CDR3aa: ASSNDRGQNTEAF
j_gene: TRBJ1-2; v_gene: TRBV5-1; CDR3aa: ASSLLSANYGYT
j_gene: TRBJ1-1; v_gene: TRBV2; CDR3aa: ASSAGTGVTEAF
j_gene: TRBJ2-5; v_gene: TRBV12-3/TRBV12-4; CDR3aa: ASSLAGVETQY
j_gene: TRBJ2-1; v_gene: TRBV6-5; CDR3aa: ASSRGNNEQF
j_gene: TRBJ1-2; v_gene: TRBV19; CDR3aa: ASINDPTGGFYGYT
j_gene: TRBJ2-1; v_gene: TRBV7-2; CDR3aa: ASSPDRGVYNEQF
j_gene: TRBJ2-7; v_gene: TRBV14; CDR3aa: ASSQDRLSYEQY
j_gene: TRBJ1-4; v_gene: TRBV30; CDR3aa: AWSGTVATNEKLF
j_gene: TRBJ2-5; v_gene: TRBV2; CDR3aa: ASRPQGVQETQY
j_gene: TRBJ2-7; v_gene: TRBV19; CDR3aa: ASSLGTSGDEQY